At least ten counts were recorded for the clone carrying this T cell receptor beta chain. TCRdb called the RT-PCR reads again in MiXCR, with one record for every CDR3 protein. The sample contains about 570,000 distinct CDR3 sequences, about 11% of which appear only once. This specimen belongs to a study of response to subunit inactivated influenza vaccine. These data were also reused for a study on T cells expressing NK-cell markers. From that study: Synthesis of TCR beta cDNA relied on 5'RACE template switching carrying UMIs. Most of the eight sequenced donors tested HCMV-seropositive; one tested seronegative. For about six donors, the dominant NKG2C+ clonotypes made up about 1.0-8% of their CD8+ T cells.

Sample: PBMCs from blood, taken on the day of vaccination. The TCR was taken from a man in his fifties or sixties who received an inactivated influenza vaccine.

The CDR3 is CASSLDSLTGTQYF. CDR3 DNA: TGTGCCAGCAGCTTAGATTCACTGACAGGGACCCAGTACTTC. The chain combines TRBV11-2 with TRBJ2-5, with D perhaps TRBD1 (6 bases). The CDR3 is 14 amino acids. Trimming removed 0 bases from V and 7 bases from J, with 12 bases in between. Germline-derived CDR1 and CDR2 are SGHAT and FQNNGV.